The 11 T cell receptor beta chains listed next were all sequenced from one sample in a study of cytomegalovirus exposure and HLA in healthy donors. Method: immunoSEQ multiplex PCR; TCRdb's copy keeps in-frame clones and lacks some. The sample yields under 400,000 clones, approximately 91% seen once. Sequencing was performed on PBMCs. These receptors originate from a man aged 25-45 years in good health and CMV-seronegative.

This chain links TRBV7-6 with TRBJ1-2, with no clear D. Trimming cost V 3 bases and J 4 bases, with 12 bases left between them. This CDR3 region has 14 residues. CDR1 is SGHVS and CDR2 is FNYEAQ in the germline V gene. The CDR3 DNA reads TGTGCCAGCAGCTTGATACCCTACTTCTATGGCTACACCTTC. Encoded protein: CASSLIPYFYGYTF.

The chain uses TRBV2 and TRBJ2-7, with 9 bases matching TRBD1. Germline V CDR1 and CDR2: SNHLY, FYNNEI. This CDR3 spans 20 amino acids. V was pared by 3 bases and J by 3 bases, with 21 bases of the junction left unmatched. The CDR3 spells CASSELWTGAEGIAGYEQYF. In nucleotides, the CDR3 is TGTGCCAGCAGTGAGCTTTGGACAGGGGCGGAGGGCATAGCCGGCTACGAGCAGTACTTC.

This CDR3 is CASSSSRGSYNSPLHF. In DNA, the CDR3 is TGTGCCAGCAGCTCATCCAGGGGCTCCTATAATTCACCCCTCCACTTT. The genes are TRBV7-8 and TRBJ1-6; TRBD1 is a possible D gene (6 bases). The V end lost 4 bases, the J end lost 0 bases, and 10 bases lay between the germline ends. This CDR3 contains 16 residues. CDR1 is SGHVS, CDR2 FQNEAQ, per germline.

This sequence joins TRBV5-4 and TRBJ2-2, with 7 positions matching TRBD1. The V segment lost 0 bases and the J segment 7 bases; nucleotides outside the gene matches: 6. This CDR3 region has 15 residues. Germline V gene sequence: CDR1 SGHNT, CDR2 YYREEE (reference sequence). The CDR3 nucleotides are TGTGCCAGCAGCTTGGCCGACAGGGCCGGCGGGGAGCTGTTTTTT. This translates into CASSLADRAGGELFF.

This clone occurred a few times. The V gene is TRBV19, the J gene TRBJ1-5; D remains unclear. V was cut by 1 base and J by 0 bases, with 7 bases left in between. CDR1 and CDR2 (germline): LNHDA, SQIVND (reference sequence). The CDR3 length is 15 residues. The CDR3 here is CASSIAGFSNQPQHF. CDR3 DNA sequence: TGTGCCAGTAGTATAGCGGGGTTTAGCAATCAGCCCCAGCATTTT. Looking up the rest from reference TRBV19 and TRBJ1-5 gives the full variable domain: DGGITQSPKYLFRKEGQNVTLSCEQNLNHDAMYWYRQDPGQGLRLIYYSQIVNDFQKGDIAEGYSVSREKKESFPLTVTSAQKNPTAFYLCASSIAGFSNQPQHFGDGTRLSIL.

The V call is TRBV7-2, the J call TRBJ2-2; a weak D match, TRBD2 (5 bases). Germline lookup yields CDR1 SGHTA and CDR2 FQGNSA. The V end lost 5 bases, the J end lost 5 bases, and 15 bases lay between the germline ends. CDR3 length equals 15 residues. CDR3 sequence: CASSPLSRGTGELFF. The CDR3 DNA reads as TGTGCCAGCAGCCCCCTTTCCCGGGGAACCGGGGAGCTGTTTTTT.

The CDR3 sequence is CATRVDRGHNQPQHF. In DNA form, the CDR3 reads TGTGCCACCAGGGTAGACAGGGGCCACAATCAGCCCCAGCATTTT. The rearrangement joins TRBV6-1 to TRBJ1-5, with TRBD1 matching over 8 bases. Germline-derived CDR1 and CDR2 are MNHNS and SASEGT. This CDR3 is 15 amino acids long. V shed 10 bases and J 3 bases; nucleotides not matched to a gene: 11.

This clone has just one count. Here the CDR3 reads CASSRTVNTEAFF. Written as DNA, the CDR3 is TGTGCCAGCAGCAGGACAGTGAACACTGAAGCTTTCTTT. The chain has TRBV6-5 and TRBJ1-1; D possibly corresponds to TRBD1 (6 bases). The CDR3 is 13 residues long. V lost 6 bases to trimming and J lost 0 bases, with 8 bases between them. Germline CDR1 is MNHEY and CDR2 is SVGAGI.

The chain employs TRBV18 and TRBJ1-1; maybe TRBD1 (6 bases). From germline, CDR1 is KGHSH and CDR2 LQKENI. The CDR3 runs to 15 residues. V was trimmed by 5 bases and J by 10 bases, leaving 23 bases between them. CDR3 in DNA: TGTGCCAGCTCATCCTTAACTTCAGGGGACCTTGGAGCTTTCTTT. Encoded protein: CASSSLTSGDLGAFF.

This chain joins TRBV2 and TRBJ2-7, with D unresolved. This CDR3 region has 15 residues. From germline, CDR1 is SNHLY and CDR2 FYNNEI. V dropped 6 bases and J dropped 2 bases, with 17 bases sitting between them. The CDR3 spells CASREEVYLTYEQYF. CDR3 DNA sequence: TGTGCCAGCAGAGAGGAAGTCTACCTTACCTACGAGCAGTACTTC.

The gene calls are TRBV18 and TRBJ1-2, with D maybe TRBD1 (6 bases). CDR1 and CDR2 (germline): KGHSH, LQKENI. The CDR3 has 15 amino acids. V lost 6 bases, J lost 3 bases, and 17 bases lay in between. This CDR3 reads CASSRSLGGHYGYTF. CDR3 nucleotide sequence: TGTGCCAGCTCGCGTTCTCTTGGGGGCCACTATGGCTACACCTTC.